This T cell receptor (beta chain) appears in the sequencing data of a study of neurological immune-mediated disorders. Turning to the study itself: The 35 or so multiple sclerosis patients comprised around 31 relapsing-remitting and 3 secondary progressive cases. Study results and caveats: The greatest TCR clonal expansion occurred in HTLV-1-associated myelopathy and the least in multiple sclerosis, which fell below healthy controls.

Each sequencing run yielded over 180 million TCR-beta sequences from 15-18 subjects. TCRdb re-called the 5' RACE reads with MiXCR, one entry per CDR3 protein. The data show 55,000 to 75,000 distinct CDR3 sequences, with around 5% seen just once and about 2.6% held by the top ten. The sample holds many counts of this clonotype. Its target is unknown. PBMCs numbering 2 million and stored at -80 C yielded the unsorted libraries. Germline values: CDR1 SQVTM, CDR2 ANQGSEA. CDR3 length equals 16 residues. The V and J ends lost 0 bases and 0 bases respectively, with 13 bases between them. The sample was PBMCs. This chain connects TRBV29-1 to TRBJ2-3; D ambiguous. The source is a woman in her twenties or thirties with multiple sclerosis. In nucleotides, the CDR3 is TGCAGCGTTGAAGATCGGTATACTACTAGCACAGATACGCAGTATTTT. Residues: CSVEDRYTTSTDTQYF.